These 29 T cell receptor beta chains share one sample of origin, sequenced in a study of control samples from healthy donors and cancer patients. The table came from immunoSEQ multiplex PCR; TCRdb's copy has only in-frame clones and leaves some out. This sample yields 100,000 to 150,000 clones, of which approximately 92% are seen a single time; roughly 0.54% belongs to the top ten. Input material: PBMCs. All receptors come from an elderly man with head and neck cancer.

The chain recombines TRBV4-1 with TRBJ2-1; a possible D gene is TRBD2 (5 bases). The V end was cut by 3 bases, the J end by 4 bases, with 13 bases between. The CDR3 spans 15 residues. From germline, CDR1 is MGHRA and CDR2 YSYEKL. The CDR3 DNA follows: TGCGCCAGCAGCCACGCCGGCGGCGGGTACAATGAGCAGTTCTTC. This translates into CASSHAGGGYNEQFF.

The DNA of the CDR3 is TGCAGCGCCAGTGGCGGGAGGGCCGAAGAGACCCAGTACTTC. It encodes CSASGGRAEETQYF. This chain connects TRBV29-1 to TRBJ2-5, with TRBD2 matching over 9 bases. V was pared by 7 bases and J by 3 bases, with 9 bases of the junction left unmatched. The CDR3 has 14 residues. In germline, CDR1 is SQVTM, CDR2 ANQGSEA. The full variable domain, completed using reference TRBV29-1 and TRBJ2-5, is SAVISQKPSRDICQRGTSLTIQCQVDSQVTMMFWYRQQPGQSLTLIATANQGSEATYESGFVIDKFPISRPNLTFSTLTVSNMSPEDSSIYLCSASGGRAEETQYFGPGTRLLVL.

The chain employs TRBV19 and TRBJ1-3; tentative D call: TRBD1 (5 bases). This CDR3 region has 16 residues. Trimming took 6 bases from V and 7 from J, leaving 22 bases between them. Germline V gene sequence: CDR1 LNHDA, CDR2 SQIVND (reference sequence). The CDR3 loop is CASSRTWDPRTNTIYF. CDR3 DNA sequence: TGTGCCAGTAGCCGAACGTGGGACCCCAGGACGAACACCATATATTTT.

CDR3 sequence: CASRFRGSGNTIYF. In DNA, the CDR3 is TGTGCCAGCAGATTCAGGGGCTCTGGAAACACCATATATTTT. The J gene is TRBJ1-3, the V gene TRBV7-2, with a weak D call TRBD1 (6 bases). This CDR3 has 14 amino acids. The germline CDR1 and CDR2 sequences are SGHTA and FQGNSA. V was shortened by 6 bases and J by 0 bases, with 9 bases between the two germline ends.

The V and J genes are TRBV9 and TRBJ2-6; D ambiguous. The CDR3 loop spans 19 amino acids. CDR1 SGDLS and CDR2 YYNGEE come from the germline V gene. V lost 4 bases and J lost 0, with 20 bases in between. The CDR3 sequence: CASSPHFFSAVSGANVLTF. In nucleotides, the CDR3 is TGTGCCAGCAGCCCCCATTTTTTCTCAGCAGTCTCTGGGGCCAACGTCCTGACTTTC.

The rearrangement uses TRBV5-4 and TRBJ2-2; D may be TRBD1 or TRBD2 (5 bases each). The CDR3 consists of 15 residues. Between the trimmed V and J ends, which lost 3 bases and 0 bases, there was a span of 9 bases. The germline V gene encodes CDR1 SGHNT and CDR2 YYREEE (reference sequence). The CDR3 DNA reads TGTGCCAGCAGCTCCGGGGACCCGAACACCGGGGAGCTGTTTTTT. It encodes CASSSGDPNTGELFF.

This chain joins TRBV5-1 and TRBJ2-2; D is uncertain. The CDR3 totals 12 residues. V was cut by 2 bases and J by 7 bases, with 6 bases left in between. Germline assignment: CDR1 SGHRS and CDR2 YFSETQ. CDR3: CASSFPNGELFF. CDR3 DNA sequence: TGCGCCAGCAGCTTCCCCAACGGGGAGCTGTTTTTT. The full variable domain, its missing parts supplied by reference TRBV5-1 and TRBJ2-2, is KAGVTQTPRYLIKTRGQQVTLSCSPISGHRSVSWYQQTPGQGLQFLFEYFSETQRNKGNFPGRFSGRQFSNSRSEMNVSTLELGDSALYLCASSFPNGELFFGEGSRLTVL.

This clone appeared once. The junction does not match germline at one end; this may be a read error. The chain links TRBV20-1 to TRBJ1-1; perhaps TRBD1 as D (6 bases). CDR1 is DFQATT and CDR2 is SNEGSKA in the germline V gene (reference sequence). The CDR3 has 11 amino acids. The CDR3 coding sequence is TGTGGGGGCACGGGGGGCACTGAAGCTTTCTTT. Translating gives CGGTGGTEAFF.

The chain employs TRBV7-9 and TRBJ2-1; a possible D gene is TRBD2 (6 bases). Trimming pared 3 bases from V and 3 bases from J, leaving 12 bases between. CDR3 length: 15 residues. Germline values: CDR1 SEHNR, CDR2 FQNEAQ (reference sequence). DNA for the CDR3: TGTGCCAGCAGCTTGACTAGGGTGAACTACAATGAGCAGTTCTTC. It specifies CASSLTRVNYNEQFF.

The CDR3 nucleotides are TGTGCCAGCAGCCAAGGACGGGAATCACCCCTCCACTTT. Protein product: CASSQGRESPLHF. This chain uses TRBV3-1 (or the pseudogene TRBV3-2) with TRBJ1-6; D is unresolved. V was cut by 1 base and J by 10 bases, with 8 bases left in between. Germline V gene sequence: CDR1 LGHDT, CDR2 YNNKEL (reference sequence). The CDR3 is made up of 13 amino acids.

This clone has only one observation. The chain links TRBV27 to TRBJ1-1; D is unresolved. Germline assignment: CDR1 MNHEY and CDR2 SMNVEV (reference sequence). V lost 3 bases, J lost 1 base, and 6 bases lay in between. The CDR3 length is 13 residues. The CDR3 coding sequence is TGTGCCAGCAGTTTGACGCGGAACACTGAAGCTTTCTTT. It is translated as CASSLTRNTEAFF.

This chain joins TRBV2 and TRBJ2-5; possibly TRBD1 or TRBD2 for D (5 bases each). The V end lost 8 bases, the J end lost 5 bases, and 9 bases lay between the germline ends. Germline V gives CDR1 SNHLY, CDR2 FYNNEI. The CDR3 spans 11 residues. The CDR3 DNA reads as TGTGCCAGCGGGACCCGGGAGACCCAGTACTTC. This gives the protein CASGTRETQYF.

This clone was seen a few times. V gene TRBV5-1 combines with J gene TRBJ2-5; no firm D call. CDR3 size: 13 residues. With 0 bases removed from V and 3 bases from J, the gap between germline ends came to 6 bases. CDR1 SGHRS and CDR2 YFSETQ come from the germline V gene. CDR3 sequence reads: CASSLERKETQYF. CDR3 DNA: TGCGCCAGCAGCTTGGAAAGGAAAGAGACCCAGTACTTC.

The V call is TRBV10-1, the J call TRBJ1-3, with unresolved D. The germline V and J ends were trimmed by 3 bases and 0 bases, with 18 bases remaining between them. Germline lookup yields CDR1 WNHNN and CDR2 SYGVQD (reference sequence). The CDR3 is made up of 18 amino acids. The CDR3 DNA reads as TGCGCCAGCAGTGAATCCCTAGGAGACGGACGCTCTGGAAACACCATATATTTT. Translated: CASSESLGDGRSGNTIYF.

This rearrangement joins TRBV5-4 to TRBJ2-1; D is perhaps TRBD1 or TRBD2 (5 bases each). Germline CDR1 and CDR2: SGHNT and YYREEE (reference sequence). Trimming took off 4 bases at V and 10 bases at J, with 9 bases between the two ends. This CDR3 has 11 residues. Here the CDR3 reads CASSRGVEQFF. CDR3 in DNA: TGTGCCAGCAGCCGAGGGGTGGAGCAGTTCTTC.

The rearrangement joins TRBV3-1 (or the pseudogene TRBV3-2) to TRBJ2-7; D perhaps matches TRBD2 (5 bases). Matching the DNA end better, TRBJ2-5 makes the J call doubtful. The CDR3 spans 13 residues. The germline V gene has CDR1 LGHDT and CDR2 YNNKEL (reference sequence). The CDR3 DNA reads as TGTGCCAGCAGCCTATTAGCGACAGAGACCCAGTACTTC. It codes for CASSLLATETQYF.

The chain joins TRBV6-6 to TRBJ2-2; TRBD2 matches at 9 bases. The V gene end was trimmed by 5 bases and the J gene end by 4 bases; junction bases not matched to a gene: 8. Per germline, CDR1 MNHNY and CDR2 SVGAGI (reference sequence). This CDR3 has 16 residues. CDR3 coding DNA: TGTGCCAGCAGTCGTTTGACTAGCGGAGCCACCGGGGAGCTGTTTTTT. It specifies CASSRLTSGATGELFF.

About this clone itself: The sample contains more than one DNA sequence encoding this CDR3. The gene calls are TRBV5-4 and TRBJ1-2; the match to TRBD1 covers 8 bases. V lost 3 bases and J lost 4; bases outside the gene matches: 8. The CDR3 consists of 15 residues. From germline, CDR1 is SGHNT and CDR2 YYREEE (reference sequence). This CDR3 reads CASSWATGGSYGYTF. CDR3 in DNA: TGTGCCAGCAGCTGGGCCACAGGGGGATCCTATGGCTACACCTTC.

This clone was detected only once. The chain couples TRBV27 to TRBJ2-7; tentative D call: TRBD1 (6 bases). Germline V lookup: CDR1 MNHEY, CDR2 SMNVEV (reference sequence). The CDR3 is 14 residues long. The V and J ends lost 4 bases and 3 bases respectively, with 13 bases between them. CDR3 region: CASSSGTFRYEQYF. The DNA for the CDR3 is TGTGCCAGCAGTTCAGGGACATTTCGCTACGAGCAGTACTTC.

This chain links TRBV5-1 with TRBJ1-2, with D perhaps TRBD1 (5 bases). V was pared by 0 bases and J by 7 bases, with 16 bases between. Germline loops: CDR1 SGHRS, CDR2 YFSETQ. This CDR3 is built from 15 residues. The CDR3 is CASSLAMAERGGYTF. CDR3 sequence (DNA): TGCGCCAGCAGCTTGGCCATGGCAGAAAGGGGTGGCTACACCTTC.

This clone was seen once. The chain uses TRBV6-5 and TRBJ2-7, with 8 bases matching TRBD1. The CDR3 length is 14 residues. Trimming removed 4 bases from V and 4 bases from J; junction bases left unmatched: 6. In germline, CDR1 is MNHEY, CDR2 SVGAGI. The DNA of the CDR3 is TGTGCCAGCAGTTCATCAGGGGGCGGATACGAGCAGTACTTC. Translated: CASSSSGGGYEQYF.

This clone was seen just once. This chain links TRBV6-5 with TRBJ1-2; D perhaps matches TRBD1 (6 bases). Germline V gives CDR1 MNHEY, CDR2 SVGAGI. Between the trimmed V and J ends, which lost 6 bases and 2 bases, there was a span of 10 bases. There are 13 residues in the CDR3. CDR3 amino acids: CASRRDTNYGYTF. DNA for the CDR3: TGTGCCAGCAGAAGGGACACCAACTATGGCTACACCTTC.

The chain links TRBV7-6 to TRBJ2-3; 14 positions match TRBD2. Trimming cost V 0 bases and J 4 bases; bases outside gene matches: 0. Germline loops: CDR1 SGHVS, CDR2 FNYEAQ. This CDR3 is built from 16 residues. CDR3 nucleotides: TGTGCCAGCAGCTTAGCGGGACTAGCGGGAGCAGATACGCAGTATTTT. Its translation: CASSLAGLAGADTQYF.

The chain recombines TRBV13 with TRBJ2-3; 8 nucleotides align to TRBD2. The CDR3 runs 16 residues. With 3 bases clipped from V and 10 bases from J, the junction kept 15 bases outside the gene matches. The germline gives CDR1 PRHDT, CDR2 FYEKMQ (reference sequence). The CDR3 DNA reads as TGTGCCAGCAGCTTTCGGGGACTAGGTCTTTTCGGTCCGCAGTATTTT. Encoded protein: CASSFRGLGLFGPQYF.

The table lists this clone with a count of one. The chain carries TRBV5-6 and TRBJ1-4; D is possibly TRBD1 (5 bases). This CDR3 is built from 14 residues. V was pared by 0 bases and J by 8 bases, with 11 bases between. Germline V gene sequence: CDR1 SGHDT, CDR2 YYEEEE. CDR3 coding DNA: TGTGCCAGCAGCTTGGAGGGGAGAAGAGAAAAACTGTTTTTT. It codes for CASSLEGRREKLFF.

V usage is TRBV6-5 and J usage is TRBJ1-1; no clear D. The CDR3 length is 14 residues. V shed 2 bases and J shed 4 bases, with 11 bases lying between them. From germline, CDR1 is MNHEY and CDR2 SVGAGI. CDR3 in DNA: TGTGCCAGCAGTTACCGTCCAACGGGCACTGAAGCTTTCTTT. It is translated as CASSYRPTGTEAFF.

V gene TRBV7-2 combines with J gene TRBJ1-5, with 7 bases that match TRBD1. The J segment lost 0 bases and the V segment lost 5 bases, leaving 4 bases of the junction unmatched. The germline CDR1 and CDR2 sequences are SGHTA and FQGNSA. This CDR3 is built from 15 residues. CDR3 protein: CASSTTGVSNQPQHF. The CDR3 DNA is TGTGCCAGCAGCACAACAGGGGTTAGCAATCAGCCCCAGCATTTT.

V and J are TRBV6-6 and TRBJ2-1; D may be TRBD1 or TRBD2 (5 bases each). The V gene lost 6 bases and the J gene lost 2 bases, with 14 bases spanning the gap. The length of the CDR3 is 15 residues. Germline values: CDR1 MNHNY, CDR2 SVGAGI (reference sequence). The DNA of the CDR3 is TGTGCCAGCAGCCTCGGGACGGCGGCCTACAATGAGCAGTTCTTC. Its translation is CASSLGTAAYNEQFF.

In DNA form, the CDR3 reads TGCGCCAGCAGCCGCAGCCCGGCGGTGGATACGCAGTATTTT. It encodes CASSRSPAVDTQYF. The chain employs TRBV4-3 and TRBJ2-3; D is unresolved. This CDR3 spans 14 amino acids. Germline V CDR1 and CDR2: LGHNA, YSLEER. V gave up 4 bases and J gave up 6 bases, with 14 bases separating them.